This is a list of T cell receptor beta chains from one sample in a study of PD-L1 blockade in urothelial cancer. Method: immunoSEQ multiplex PCR; TCRdb's copy keeps in-frame clones and lacks some. This sample has about 76,000 clones, with less than 90% found just once. The material sequenced was PBMCs, taken around atezolizumab (anti-PD-L1) treatment. These receptors were obtained from a man aged 65 to 85 with urothelial cancer. Both conserved end residues are part of each CDR3. The D gene is left open where the match is weak. Clone size is given for some rows only: seen once, a few or many times, or a class if the clone is expanded.

j_gene,d_gene,v_gene,abundance,CDR3nt,CDR3aa
TRBJ2-1,TRBD1,TRBV28,.,TGTGCCAGCAGCCCCCCTTCAGGGGGCGCCTACAATGAGCAGTTCTTC,CASSPPSGGAYNEQFF
TRBJ2-7,TRBD2,TRBV5-1,.,TGCGCCAGCAGCTTGGGTAGCGGGAGCTCCTACGAGCAGTACTTC,CASSLGSGSSYEQYF
TRBJ2-5,TRBD2,TRBV10-1,.,TGCGCCACCCAGCGGGAGGAGGGGGAGACCCAGTACTTC,CATQREEGETQYF
TRBJ2-1,TRBD2,TRBV5-1,once,TGCGCCAGCAGCGGGACTAGCGGAAATTACAATGAGCAGTTCTTC,CASSGTSGNYNEQFF
TRBJ2-7,TRBD2,TRBV12-5,once,TGTGCTAGTGGTTTGGATAAAGGACTAGCGGGCCTACTGGACTACGAGCAGTACTTC,CASGLDKGLAGLLDYEQYF
TRBJ2-2,TRBD2,TRBV6-5,.,TGTGCCAGCAGACTAGCGGTAGACGGGGAGCTGTTTTTT,CASRLAVDGELFF
TRBJ1-1,TRBD1,TRBV6-5,.,TGTGCCAGCAGCTTGACAGGGGGTGGCACTGAAGCTTTCTTT,CASSLTGGGTEAFF
TRBJ1-2,.,TRBV7-8,.,TGTGCCAGCAGCTTAGCGCTGGGCAGTCTTTATGGCTACACCTTC,CASSLALGSLYGYTF
TRBJ1-1,.,TRBV5-1,.,TGCGCCAGCAGCTTGGCTTCTGCAGACACTGAAGCTTTCTTT,CASSLASADTEAFF
TRBJ2-1,TRBD1,TRBV27,.,TGTGCCAGCACCGACAGGGGGATCCCCAATGAGCAGTTCTTC,CASTDRGIPNEQFF
TRBJ2-1,.,TRBV6-5,.,TGTGCCAGCAGTTACGCGGGGTACGATGAGCAGTTCTTC,CASSYAGYDEQFF
TRBJ2-2,TRBD2,TRBV5-1,.,TGCGCCAGCAGCTTGGCACCGGGAGGGCCGGGGTACACCGGGGAGCTGTTTTTT,CASSLAPGGPGYTGELFF
TRBJ1-2,.,TRBV6-1,.,TGTGCCAGCAGTCGGACGGGGAACTATGGCTACACCTTC,CASSRTGNYGYTF
TRBJ1-3,TRBD1,TRBV7-6,.,TGTGCCAGCAGCCCCGGACAGGTCCCTGGAAACACCATATATTTT,CASSPGQVPGNTIYF
TRBJ2-1,TRBD2,TRBV5-1,.,TGCGCCAGCAGCTTGGCAGGTTTGGGGTTCGAGGGACTAGCGGGAGTAGTGTTCTTC,CASSLAGLGFEGLAGVVFF
TRBJ2-3,TRBD2,TRBV2,.,TGTGCCAGCAGTGGGACGAGGACTAGCGGGAGGGGTACAGATACGCAGTATTTT,CASSGTRTSGRGTDTQYF
TRBJ2-2,TRBD1,TRBV5-1,.,TGCGCCAGCAGTACGGACAGGGGTAGTGGCGGGGAGCTGTTTTTT,CASSTDRGSGGELFF
TRBJ2-5,.,TRBV11-2,.,TGTGCCAGCAGCTTCGACAGGTTGGAGACCCAGTACTTC,CASSFDRLETQYF
TRBJ2-1,.,TRBV7-7,few,TGTGCCAGCAGCTTAGCGCCCGGGTATGGGGAGCAGTTCTTC,CASSLAPGYGEQFF
TRBJ2-1,TRBD2,TRBV27,.,TGTGCCAGCAGTTCCCCGACAGGGAGATTAGCTAGCGGGAGCGATGAGCAGTTCTTC,CASSSPTGRLASGSDEQFF
TRBJ2-5,.,TRBV18,few,TGTGCCAGCTCACCACTGGAGGGGGAGACCCAGTACTTC,CASSPLEGETQYF
TRBJ2-1,TRBD2,TRBV28,.,TGTGCCGGAGCCGGCCGGGGTGCGGGAGGGGGATCCTACAATGAGCAGTTCTTC,CAGAGRGAGGGSYNEQFF
TRBJ2-1,TRBD1,TRBV28,once,TGTGCCAGCAGCTCCGGGACAGGGACTATTAATGAGCAGTTCTTC,CASSSGTGTINEQFF
TRBJ2-3,TRBD1,TRBV2,.,TGTGCCAGCAGCCGGGACAGGGGGATAGATACGCAGTATTTT,CASSRDRGIDTQYF
TRBJ2-3,.,TRBV5-6,.,TGTGCCAGCAGCTTTCCAGAAGATACGCAGTATTTT,CASSFPEDTQYF
TRBJ1-1,.,TRBV29-1,.,TGCAGCGTTGAAGATCTGGGACTCACTCTGGACACTGAAGCTTTCTTT,CSVEDLGLTLDTEAFF
TRBJ2-7,TRBD1,TRBV5-1,.,TGCGCCAGCAGCCTCGGGGACAGGGTCGACGAGCAGTACTTC,CASSLGDRVDEQYF
TRBJ2-2,.,TRBV5-4,.,TGTGCCAGCAGCTTGGATGTGGGGCAGAACACCGGGGAGCTGTTTTTT,CASSLDVGQNTGELFF
TRBJ2-2,TRBD1,TRBV19,.,TGTGCCAGTGGGGGACAGACGAACACCGGGGAGCTGTTTTTT,CASGGQTNTGELFF
TRBJ2-4,.,TRBV28,.,TGTGCCAGCAGTTTGAGGGTCGGCATTCAGTACTTC,CASSLRVGIQYF
TRBJ2-7,TRBD1,TRBV29-1,.,TGCAGCGTCTGGACAGGGGGCAACTACGAGCAGTACTTC,CSVWTGGNYEQYF
TRBJ2-5,TRBD2,TRBV9,.,TGTGCCAGCAGCGTAGGATCCCCTAGCGGGAGATTAGAGACCCAGTACTTC,CASSVGSPSGRLETQYF
TRBJ2-3,.,TRBV27,.,TGTGCCAGCACCGACAGGGAGGCGGCAGATACGCAGTATTTT,CASTDREAADTQYF
TRBJ1-2,.,TRBV5-1,.,TGCGCCAGCAGCCGCGAACCGGGGGCTAACTATGGCTACACCTTC,CASSREPGANYGYTF
TRBJ1-2,TRBD1,TRBV2,few,TGTGCCTGCACTCGTACAGGGGAGCACGGCTACACCTTC,CACTRTGEHGYTF
TRBJ1-1,.,TRBV7-2,.,TGTGCCAGCAGCTTAGAAACGGGGAAAGCTTTCTTT,CASSLETGKAFF
TRBJ2-2,.,TRBV5-6,.,TGTGCCAGCAGCTTGTGGCGGTACACCGGGGAGCTGTTTTTT,CASSLWRYTGELFF
TRBJ2-2,TRBD2,TRBV15,.,TGTGCCACCAGCAGACTAACGGCCGGGACTAGCGGGAGAGGCGACACCGGGGAGCTGTTTTTT,CATSRLTAGTSGRGDTGELFF
TRBJ1-5,TRBD1,TRBV18,.,TGTGCCAGCTCACCGCAGGCGGGGACAGCTGGGCAGCCCCAGCATTTT,CASSPQAGTAGQPQHF
TRBJ2-5,TRBD1,TRBV5-1,.,TGCGCCAGCAGGAAGGACAGGGGGCTGGATGAGACCCAGTACTTC,CASRKDRGLDETQYF
TRBJ1-5,.,TRBV19,.,TGTGCCAGTAGTATAGGTCGTAGGGCAGGGGACCAGCCCCAGCATTTT,CASSIGRRAGDQPQHF
TRBJ2-7,.,TRBV21-1,.,TGTGCCAGCAGCTCCGAGTACGGCGAGCAGTACTTC,CASSSEYGEQYF
TRBJ2-1,TRBD2,TRBV10-2,.,TGCGCCAGCAGTGTAGCGGGGGGAGAGCAGTTCTTC,CASSVAGGEQFF
TRBJ2-5,.,TRBV15,.,TGTGCCACCAGCAGAGATAGGGGAAGGGGCCAAGAGACCCAGTACTTC,CATSRDRGRGQETQYF
TRBJ1-4,.,TRBV7-9,.,TGTGCCAGCAGCCCGGAGGGCCGTAATGAAAAACTGTTTTTT,CASSPEGRNEKLFF
TRBJ2-1,TRBD1,TRBV6-4,.,TGTGCCAGCAGCGCCGGTACAGGGGGCCACTACAATGAGCAGTTCTTC,CASSAGTGGHYNEQFF
TRBJ2-7,TRBD1,TRBV23-1,.,TGCGCCAGCAGTTGGGCCGGGACAGAAATCTACGAGCAGTACTTC,CASSWAGTEIYEQYF
TRBJ2-1,.,TRBV9,.,TGTGCCAGCAGCATAACCGACAGTTCCTACAATGAGCAGTTCTTC,CASSITDSSYNEQFF
TRBJ2-1,TRBD2,TRBV10-2,.,TGCGCCAGCAGGCCGCCGAGCGGGAGGGCGGGCAATGAGCAGTTCTTC,CASRPPSGRAGNEQFF